The 23 T cell receptor beta chains below all came from one sample that was sequenced in a study of blood T cell repertoires in COVID-19. Sequencing was performed with immunoSEQ multiplex PCR; in TCRdb, only in-frame clones are kept and a portion is missing. The sample contains about 190,000 clones, around 80% of which appear only once. Specimen: peripheral blood. These receptors were taken from a woman of 80 years or more with active or convalescent COVID-19.

The genes are TRBV5-1 and TRBJ2-7; 7 bases match TRBD1. Per the germline V gene, CDR1 is SGHRS and CDR2 is YFSETQ. V gave up 4 bases and J gave up 0 bases; unmatched junction bases: 4. The length of the CDR3 is 14 residues. CDR3 sequence: CASSPTGSSYEQYF. The DNA for the CDR3 is TGCGCCAGCAGCCCGACAGGGAGCTCCTACGAGCAGTACTTC.

The genes are TRBV6-6 and TRBJ2-5, with 9 bases lining up with TRBD1. The V segment lost 2 bases and the J segment 5 bases; nucleotides outside the gene matches: 6. CDR1 and CDR2 from the germline V gene are MNHNY and SVGAGI (reference sequence). The CDR3 spans 15 residues. The CDR3 DNA is TGTGCCAGCAGTTACCTGGACAGGGGTCCGGAGACCCAGTACTTC. The encoded protein is CASSYLDRGPETQYF.

The chain joins TRBV28 to TRBJ2-7; D may be TRBD2 (7 bases). V was clipped by 8 bases and J by 2 bases, with 16 bases between them. Germline loops: CDR1 MDHEN, CDR2 SYDVKM. This CDR3 comprises 14 residues. This CDR3 reads CASGGAPFPYEQYF. In nucleotides, the CDR3 is TGTGCCAGCGGGGGGGCCCCTTTCCCCTACGAGCAGTACTTC. The whole variable domain, remainder taken from reference TRBV28 and TRBJ2-7, is DVKVTQSSRYLVKRTGEKVFLECVQDMDHENMFWYRQDPGLGLRLIYFSYDVKMKEKGDIPEGYSVSREKKERFSLILESASTNQTSMYLCASGGAPFPYEQYFGPGTRLTVT.

The chain recombines TRBV24-1 with TRBJ1-2, with D uncertain. V lost 1 base, J lost 7 bases, and 9 bases lay in between. Germline lookup yields CDR1 KGHDR and CDR2 SFDVKD. The CDR3 has 13 amino acids. The CDR3 nucleotides read TGTGCCACCAGTGATTTCCCGTCGTCTGGCTACACCTTC. Translation gives CATSDFPSSGYTF.

The chain uses TRBV6-5 and TRBJ1-2; the match to TRBD1 covers 8 bases. V shed 0 bases and J 7 bases; nucleotides not matched to a gene: 1. CDR1 and CDR2 (germline): MNHEY, SVGAGI. The CDR3 sequence is 13 residues long. CDR3 in amino acids: CASSYSDRGGYTF. The CDR3 DNA sequence: TGTGCCAGCAGTTACTCAGACAGGGGTGGCTACACCTTC.

The V call is TRBV5-5, the J call TRBJ2-7, with D maybe TRBD2 (5 bases). V dropped 4 bases and J dropped 3 bases, with 14 bases sitting between them. CDR1 and CDR2 (germline): SGHKS, YYEKEE (reference sequence). This CDR3 is built from 14 residues. CDR3 amino acids: CASSPSGSHYEQYF. Here the CDR3 DNA reads TGTGCCAGCAGCCCCTCGGGGTCCCACTACGAGCAGTACTTC.

The V and J genes are TRBV7-9 and TRBJ1-1; perhaps TRBD1 as D (6 bases). The ends were cut back, 5 bases at V and 2 bases at J, with 12 bases in the middle. The germline V gene encodes CDR1 SEHNR and CDR2 FQNEAQ (reference sequence). The CDR3 is 14 residues long. The CDR3 protein is CASSPGQSNTEAFF. The CDR3 DNA reads as TGTGCCAGCAGCCCTGGACAGTCTAACACTGAAGCTTTCTTT.

This clone appeared a few times. The J gene is TRBJ1-5, the V gene TRBV2; maybe TRBD1 (5 bases). The germline V gene has CDR1 SNHLY and CDR2 FYNNEI. The CDR3 totals 15 residues. Trimming removed 6 bases from V and 4 bases from J, with 16 bases in between. The CDR3 nucleotides read TGTGCCAGCAGAGCAGACGGGGCGGGGAATCAGCCCCAGCATTTT. This sequence encodes CASRADGAGNQPQHF.

The V and J genes are TRBV18 and TRBJ2-7; 7 bases agree with TRBD2. Germline V gene lookup returns CDR1 KGHSH and CDR2 LQKENI. J gave up 6 bases and V 5 bases, and 10 bases lay outside the gene matches. The CDR3 runs 14 residues. The CDR3 loop reads CASSAGGTLSEQYF. The CDR3 DNA follows: TGTGCCAGCTCAGCCGGGGGGACGCTGAGCGAGCAGTACTTC.

The chain uses TRBV3-1 (or the pseudogene TRBV3-2) and TRBJ2-1, with 7 bases lining up with TRBD1. This CDR3 has 12 residues. Losses at the gene ends were 2 bases for V and 10 bases for J; bases not matched to a gene: 2. CDR1 is LGHDT, CDR2 YNNKEL, per germline (reference sequence). CDR3 in amino acids: CASSQIQGEQFF. CDR3 in DNA: TGTGCCAGCAGCCAAATACAGGGGGAGCAGTTCTTC.

The V call is TRBV5-1, the J call TRBJ1-3, with D perhaps matching TRBD1 (5 bases). Trimming stripped 3 bases from V and 0 bases from J, with 10 bases between. The CDR3 runs to 15 residues. The germline V gene has CDR1 SGHRS and CDR2 YFSETQ. CDR3 in amino acids: CASSSGQSSGNTIYF. The CDR3 coding sequence is TGCGCCAGCAGCTCCGGACAAAGCTCTGGAAACACCATATATTTT.

V usage is TRBV6-1 and J usage is TRBJ2-1, with TRBD2 matching over 15 bases. The CDR3 consists of 16 residues. The ends lost 4 bases at V and 9 bases at J; junction bases unmatched: 7. Per germline, CDR1 MNHNS and CDR2 SASEGT. The CDR3 nucleotides read TGTGCCAGCAGTGTGGGACTAGCGGGGGGTCAAGGTGAGCAGTTCTTC. The encoded protein is CASSVGLAGGQGEQFF.

To note about this clone: The junction departs from germline at one end; a sequencing error may be responsible. The chain combines TRBV27 with TRBJ1-2; TRBD1 aligns across 9 bases. Germline V gene lookup returns CDR1 MNHEY and CDR2 SMNVEV (reference sequence). This CDR3 spans 16 amino acids. The CDR3: CASSISPPGTGMGYTF. The CDR3 DNA reads as TGTGCCAGCAGTATATCTCCCCCCGGGACAGGGATGGGCTACACCTTC.

Written as DNA, the CDR3 is TGTGCCAGCAGTGAACTCCAAGAGACCCAGTACTTC. This encodes CASSELQETQYF. The chain combines TRBV6-1 with TRBJ2-5; D gene unclear. The CDR3 is made up of 12 amino acids. Per germline, CDR1 MNHNS and CDR2 SASEGT. The V end was cut by 2 bases, the J end by 1 base, with 2 bases between.

This chain links TRBV19 with TRBJ1-1, with a weak D call TRBD1 (5 bases). CDR3 length equals 12 residues. Germline V gene data show CDR1 as LNHDA and CDR2 as SQIVND (reference sequence). Between the trimmed V and J ends, which lost 6 bases and 7 bases, there was a span of 12 bases. CDR3 sequence: CASRHDQGEAFF. DNA of the CDR3: TGTGCCAGTAGGCACGATCAGGGTGAAGCTTTCTTT.

The chain carries TRBV5-1 and TRBJ1-2, with TRBD1 matching over 8 bases. The CDR3 sequence is 14 residues long. J lost 7 bases, V lost 3 bases, and 8 bases had no gene match. CDR1 SGHRS and CDR2 YFSETQ come from the germline V gene. This CDR3 reads CASSSGTGGLGYTF. CDR3 nucleotide sequence: TGCGCCAGCAGCTCCGGGACAGGAGGGCTTGGCTACACCTTC.

The chain uses TRBV5-1 and TRBJ1-1, with 8 bases matching TRBD1. The CDR3 is made up of 15 amino acids. Germline lookup yields CDR1 SGHRS and CDR2 YFSETQ. J lost 1 base, V lost 3 bases, and 5 bases had no gene match. This CDR3 is CASSSEQGGNTEAFF. As DNA, the CDR3 is TGCGCCAGCAGCTCAGAACAGGGGGGGAACACTGAAGCTTTCTTT. Together with reference TRBV5-1 and TRBJ1-1, the CDR3 gives the full variable domain: KAGVTQTPRYLIKTRGQQVTLSCSPISGHRSVSWYQQTPGQGLQFLFEYFSETQRNKGNFPGRFSGRQFSNSRSEMNVSTLELGDSALYLCASSSEQGGNTEAFFGQGTRLTVV.

Note on this clone: A much larger clone sits a single nucleotide away, making a read error possible. The genes are TRBV7-3 and TRBJ1-1, with TRBD1 identical over 7 bases. Germline V gene data show CDR1 as SGHTA and CDR2 as FQGTGA. There are 14 residues in the CDR3. V trimming: 1 base; J trimming: 7 bases; junction bases outside the gene matches: 6. CDR3 nucleotide sequence: TGTGCCAGCAGCTTAATGAGGGGGCCAGGTGAAGCTTTCTTT. It codes for CASSLMRGPGEAFF.

The genes are TRBV19 and TRBJ1-1; 9 nucleotides agree with TRBD1. Per the germline V gene, CDR1 is LNHDA and CDR2 is SQIVND (reference sequence). This CDR3 has 14 residues. J lost 7 bases, V lost 4 bases, and 7 bases had no gene match. The CDR3, as DNA: TGTGCCAGTAGTAGGGGACAGGGCAAATATGAAGCTTTCTTT. Encoded protein: CASSRGQGKYEAFF.

The chain combines TRBV2 with TRBJ1-5, with 7 bases that match TRBD1. With V trimmed by 4 bases and J by 3 bases, 6 bases remained unmatched. CDR1 is SNHLY and CDR2 is FYNNEI in the germline V gene. This CDR3 spans 15 amino acids. Here the CDR3 reads CASSVEQGDNQPQHF. The DNA for the CDR3 is TGTGCCAGCAGTGTCGAGCAGGGGGACAATCAGCCCCAGCATTTT.

This chain links TRBV27 with TRBJ2-5; perhaps TRBD1 as D (5 bases). This CDR3 contains 13 residues. Germline-derived CDR1 and CDR2 are MNHEY and SMNVEV (reference sequence). Trimming took off 4 bases at V and 7 bases at J, with 13 bases between the two ends. The CDR3 DNA reads as TGTGCCAGCAGTTCGAGACCAGGGTGGACCCAGTACTTC. Protein product: CASSSRPGWTQYF.

The chain is built from TRBV24-1 and TRBJ2-3; a weak D match, TRBD1 (6 bases). The germline gives CDR1 KGHDR, CDR2 SFDVKD. The ends were cut back, 4 bases at V and 0 bases at J, with 16 bases in the middle. CDR3 length: 17 residues. The DNA of the CDR3 is TGTGCCACCAGTGACGACCGGGACATAACTAGCACAGATACGCAGTATTTT. Translating gives CATSDDRDITSTDTQYF.

This chain connects TRBV5-4 to TRBJ1-6, with 7 bases lining up with TRBD1. The CDR3 has 14 residues. With 5 bases clipped from V and 8 bases from J, the junction kept 7 bases outside the gene matches. Germline CDR1 SGHNT, CDR2 YYREEE (reference sequence). CDR3 sequence reads: CASREGGIDSPLHF. CDR3 in DNA: TGTGCCAGCAGGGAAGGGGGCATCGATTCACCCCTCCACTTT.